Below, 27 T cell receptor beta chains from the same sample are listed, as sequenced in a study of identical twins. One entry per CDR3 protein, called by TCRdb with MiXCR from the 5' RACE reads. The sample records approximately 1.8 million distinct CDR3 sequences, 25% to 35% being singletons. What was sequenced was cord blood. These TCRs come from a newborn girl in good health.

DNA for the CDR3: TGTGCCAGCAGTTTCGGGCGGGGGGTTAGCACAGATACGCAGTATTTT. Translation: CASSFGRGVSTDTQYF. The V call is TRBV12-3 or TRBV12-4, the J call TRBJ2-3, with 8 bases that match TRBD2. The V and J ends lost 3 bases and 0 bases, in that order; junction bases with no gene match: 5. This CDR3 has 16 residues.

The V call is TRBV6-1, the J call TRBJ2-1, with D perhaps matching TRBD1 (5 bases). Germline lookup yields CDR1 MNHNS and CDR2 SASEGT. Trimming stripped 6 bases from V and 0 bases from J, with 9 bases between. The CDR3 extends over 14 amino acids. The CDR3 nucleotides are TGTGCCAGCAGGGGGCCCCTCTCCTACAATGAGCAGTTCTTC. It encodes CASRGPLSYNEQFF.

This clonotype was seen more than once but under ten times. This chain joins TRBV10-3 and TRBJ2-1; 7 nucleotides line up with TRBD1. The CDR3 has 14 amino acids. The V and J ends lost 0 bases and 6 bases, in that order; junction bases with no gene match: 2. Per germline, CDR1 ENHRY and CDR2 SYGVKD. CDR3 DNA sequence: TGTGCCATCAGTGAGTCACAGGGGCTCAATGAGCAGTTCTTC. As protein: CAISESQGLNEQFF.

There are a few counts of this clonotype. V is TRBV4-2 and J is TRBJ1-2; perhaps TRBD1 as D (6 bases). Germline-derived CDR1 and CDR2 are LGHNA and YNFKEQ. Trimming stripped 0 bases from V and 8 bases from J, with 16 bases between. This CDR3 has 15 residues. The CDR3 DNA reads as TGTGCCAGCAGCCAAGACGCAACCCGGGACAAAGGCTACACCTTC. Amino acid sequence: CASSQDATRDKGYTF.

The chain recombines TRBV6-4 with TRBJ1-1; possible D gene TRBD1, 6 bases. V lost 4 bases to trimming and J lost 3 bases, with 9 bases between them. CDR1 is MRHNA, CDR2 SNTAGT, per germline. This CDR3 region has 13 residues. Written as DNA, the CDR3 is TGTGCCAGCAGTGCAGGGGCTGACACTGAAGCTTTCTTT. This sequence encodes CASSAGADTEAFF.

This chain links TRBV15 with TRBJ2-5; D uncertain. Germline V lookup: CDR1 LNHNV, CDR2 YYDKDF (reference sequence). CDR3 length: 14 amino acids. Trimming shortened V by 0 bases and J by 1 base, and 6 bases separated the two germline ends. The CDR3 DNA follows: TGTGCCACCAGCAGAGATGAGGTCCAAGAGACCCAGTACTTC. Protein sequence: CATSRDEVQETQYF.

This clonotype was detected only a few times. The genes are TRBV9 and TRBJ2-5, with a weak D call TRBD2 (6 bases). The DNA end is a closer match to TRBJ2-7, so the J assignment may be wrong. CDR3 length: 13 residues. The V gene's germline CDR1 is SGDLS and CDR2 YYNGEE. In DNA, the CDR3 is TGTGCCAGCAGCGTGGGGGGTTTGGGCGAGCAGTACTTC. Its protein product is CASSVGGLGEQYF.

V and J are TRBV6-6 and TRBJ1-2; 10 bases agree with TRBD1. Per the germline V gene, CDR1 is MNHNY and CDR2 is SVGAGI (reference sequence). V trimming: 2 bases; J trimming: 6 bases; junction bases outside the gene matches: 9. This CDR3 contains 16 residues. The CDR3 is CASSYHRTGGENGYTF. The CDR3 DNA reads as TGTGCCAGCAGTTACCACCGGACAGGGGGGGAAAATGGCTACACCTTC.

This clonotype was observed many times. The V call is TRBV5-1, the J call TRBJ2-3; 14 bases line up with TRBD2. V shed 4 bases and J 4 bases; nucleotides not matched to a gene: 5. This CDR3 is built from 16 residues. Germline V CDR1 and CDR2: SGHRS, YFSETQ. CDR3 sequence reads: CASSPGLAGGPDTQYF. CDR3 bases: TGCGCCAGCAGCCCAGGACTAGCGGGAGGCCCAGATACGCAGTATTTT. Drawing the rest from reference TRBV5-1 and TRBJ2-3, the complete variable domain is KAGVTQTPRYLIKTRGQQVTLSCSPISGHRSVSWYQQTPGQGLQFLFEYFSETQRNKGNFPGRFSGRQFSNSRSEMNVSTLELGDSALYLCASSPGLAGGPDTQYFGPGTRLTVL.

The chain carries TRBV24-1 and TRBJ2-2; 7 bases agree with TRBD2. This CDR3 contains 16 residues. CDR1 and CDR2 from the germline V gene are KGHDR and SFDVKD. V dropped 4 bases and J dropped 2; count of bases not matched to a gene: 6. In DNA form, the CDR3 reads TGTGCCACCAGTGACCTCGGACTAGGCAACACCGGGGAGCTGTTTTTT. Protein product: CATSDLGLGNTGELFF.

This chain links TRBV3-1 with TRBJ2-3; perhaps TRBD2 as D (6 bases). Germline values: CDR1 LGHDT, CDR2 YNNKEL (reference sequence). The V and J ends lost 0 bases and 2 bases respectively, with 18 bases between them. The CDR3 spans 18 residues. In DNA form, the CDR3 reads TGTGCCAGCAGCCAAGATCTTTGGGGGGTCCCCAACACAGATACGCAGTATTTT. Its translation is CASSQDLWGVPNTDTQYF.

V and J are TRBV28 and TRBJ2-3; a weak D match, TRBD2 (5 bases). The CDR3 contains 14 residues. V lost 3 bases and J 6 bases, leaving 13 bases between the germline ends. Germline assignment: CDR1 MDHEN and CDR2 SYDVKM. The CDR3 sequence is CASSFGLGEDTQYF. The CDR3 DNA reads TGTGCCAGCAGTTTCGGACTCGGGGAGGATACGCAGTATTTT.

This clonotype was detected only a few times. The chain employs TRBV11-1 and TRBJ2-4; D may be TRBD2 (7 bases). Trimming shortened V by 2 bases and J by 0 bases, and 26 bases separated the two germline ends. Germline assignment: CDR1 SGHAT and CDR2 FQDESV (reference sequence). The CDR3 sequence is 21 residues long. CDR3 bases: TGTGCCAGCAGCTTACTCATCCGAAGGGGGGGGGAGACCGTAGCCAAAAACATTCAGTACTTC. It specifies CASSLLIRRGGETVAKNIQYF.

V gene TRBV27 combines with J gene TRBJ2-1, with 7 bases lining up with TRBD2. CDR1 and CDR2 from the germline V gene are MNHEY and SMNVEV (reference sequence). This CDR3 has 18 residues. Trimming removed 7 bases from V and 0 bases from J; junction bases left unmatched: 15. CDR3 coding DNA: TGTGCCAGCACCCTTAGAGGGACTAACTCCTACTCCTACAATGAGCAGTTCTTC. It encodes CASTLRGTNSYSYNEQFF.

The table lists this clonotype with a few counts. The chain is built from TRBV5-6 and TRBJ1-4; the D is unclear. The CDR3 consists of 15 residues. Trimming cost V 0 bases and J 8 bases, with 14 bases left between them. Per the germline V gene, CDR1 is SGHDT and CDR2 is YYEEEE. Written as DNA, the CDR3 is TGTGCCAGCAGCTTGGTAGGTCGGACGCGGGAAAAACTGTTTTTT. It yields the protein CASSLVGRTREKLFF.

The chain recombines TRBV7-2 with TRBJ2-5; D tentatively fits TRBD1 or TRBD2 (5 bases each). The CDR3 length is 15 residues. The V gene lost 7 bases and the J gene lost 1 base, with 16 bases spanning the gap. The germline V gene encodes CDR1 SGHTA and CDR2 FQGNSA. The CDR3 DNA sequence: TGTGCCAGCACCGCATCGGGGCTCTGCCAAGAGACCCAGTACTTC. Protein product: CASTASGLCQETQYF.

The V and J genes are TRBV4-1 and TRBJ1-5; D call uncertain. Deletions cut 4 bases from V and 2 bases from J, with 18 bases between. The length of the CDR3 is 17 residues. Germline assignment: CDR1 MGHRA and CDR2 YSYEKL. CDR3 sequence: CASSPVPYAEGNQPQHF. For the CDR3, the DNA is TGCGCCAGCAGCCCCGTCCCCTATGCGGAGGGCAATCAGCCCCAGCATTTT.

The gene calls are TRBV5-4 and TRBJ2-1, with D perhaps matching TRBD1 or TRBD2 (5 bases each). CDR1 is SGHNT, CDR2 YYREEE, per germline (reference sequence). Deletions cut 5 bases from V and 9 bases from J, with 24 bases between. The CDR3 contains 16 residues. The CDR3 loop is CASRPVAGTKGSEQFF. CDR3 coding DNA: TGTGCCAGCAGGCCAGTTGCAGGGACCAAGGGGAGTGAGCAGTTCTTC. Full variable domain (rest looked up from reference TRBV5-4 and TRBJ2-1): ETGVTQSPTHLIKTRGQQVTLRCSSQSGHNTVSWYQQALGQGPQFIFQYYREEENGRGNFPPRFSGLQFPNYSSELNVNALELDDSALYLCASRPVAGTKGSEQFFGPGTRLTVL.

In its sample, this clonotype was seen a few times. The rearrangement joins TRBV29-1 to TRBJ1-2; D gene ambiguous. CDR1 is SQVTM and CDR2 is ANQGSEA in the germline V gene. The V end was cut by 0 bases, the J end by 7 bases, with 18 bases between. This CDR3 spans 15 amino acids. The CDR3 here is CSVEDRPRTLSGYTF. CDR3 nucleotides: TGCAGCGTTGAAGATCGTCCCAGGACCTTAAGTGGCTACACCTTC.

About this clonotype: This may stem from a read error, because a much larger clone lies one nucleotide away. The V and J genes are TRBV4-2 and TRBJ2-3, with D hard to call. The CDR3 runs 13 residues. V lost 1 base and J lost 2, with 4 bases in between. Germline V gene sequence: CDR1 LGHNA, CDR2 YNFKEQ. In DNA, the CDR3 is TGTGCCAGCAGCCAAGGGGACACAGATACGCAGTATTTT. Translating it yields CASSQGDTDTQYF.

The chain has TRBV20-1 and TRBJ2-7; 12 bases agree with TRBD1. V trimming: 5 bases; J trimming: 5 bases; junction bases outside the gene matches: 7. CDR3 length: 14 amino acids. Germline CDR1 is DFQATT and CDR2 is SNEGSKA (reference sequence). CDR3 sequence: CSAGGTGGFHEQYF. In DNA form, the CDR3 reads TGCAGTGCTGGAGGGACAGGGGGCTTCCACGAGCAGTACTTC.

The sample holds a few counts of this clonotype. The CDR3 nucleotides are TGTGCCAGCAGGGCCGGGACTCCCTACAATGAGCAGTTCTTC. Amino acid sequence: CASRAGTPYNEQFF. The chain joins TRBV28 to TRBJ2-1; tentatively, D is TRBD2 (6 bases). Trimming shortened V by 6 bases and J by 2 bases, and 11 bases separated the two germline ends. CDR3 length: 14 amino acids. The germline V gene encodes CDR1 MDHEN and CDR2 SYDVKM. Full variable domain (missing parts from reference TRBV28 and TRBJ2-1): DVKVTQSSRYLVKRTGEKVFLECVQDMDHENMFWYRQDPGLGLRLIYFSYDVKMKEKGDIPEGYSVSREKKERFSLILESASTNQTSMYLCASRAGTPYNEQFFGPGTRLTVL.

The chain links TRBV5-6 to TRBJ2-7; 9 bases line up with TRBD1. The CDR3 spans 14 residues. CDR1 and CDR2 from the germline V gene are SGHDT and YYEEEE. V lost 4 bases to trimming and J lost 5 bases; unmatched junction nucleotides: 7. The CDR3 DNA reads TGTGCCAGCAGCAGACTACAGGGGGCGGACGAGCAGTACTTC. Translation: CASSRLQGADEQYF.

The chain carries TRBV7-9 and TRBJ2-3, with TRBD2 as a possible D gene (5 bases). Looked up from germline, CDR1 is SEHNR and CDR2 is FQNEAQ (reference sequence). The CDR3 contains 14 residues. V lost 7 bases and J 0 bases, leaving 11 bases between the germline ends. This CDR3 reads CASTRGASTDTQYF. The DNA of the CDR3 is TGTGCCAGCACCCGGGGTGCTAGCACAGATACGCAGTATTTT.

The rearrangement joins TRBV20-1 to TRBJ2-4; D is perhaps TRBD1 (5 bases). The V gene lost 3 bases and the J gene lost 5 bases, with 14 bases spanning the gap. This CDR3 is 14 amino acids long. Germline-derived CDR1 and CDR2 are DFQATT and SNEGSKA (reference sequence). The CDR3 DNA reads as TGCAGTGCTAGTGGTTTAGGCAGGGAAAACATTCAGTACTTC. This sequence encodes CSASGLGRENIQYF.

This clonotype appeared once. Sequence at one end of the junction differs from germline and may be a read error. The CDR3 reads CSVELRGGYQEAQYF. The CDR3 DNA reads TGCAGCGTTGAACTTCGCGGGGGGTACCAAGAGGCCCAGTACTTC. The chain links TRBV29-1 to TRBJ2-5, with 8 bases matching TRBD2. The CDR3 contains 15 residues. From germline, CDR1 is SQVTM and CDR2 ANQGSEA.

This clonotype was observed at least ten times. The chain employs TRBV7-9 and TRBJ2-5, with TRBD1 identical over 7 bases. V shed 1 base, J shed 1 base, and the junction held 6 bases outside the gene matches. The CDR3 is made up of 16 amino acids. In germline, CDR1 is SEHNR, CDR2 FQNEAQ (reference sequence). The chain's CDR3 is CASSLGRDSLQETQYF. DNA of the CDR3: TGTGCCAGCAGCTTAGGCAGGGACAGCCTCCAAGAGACCCAGTACTTC.